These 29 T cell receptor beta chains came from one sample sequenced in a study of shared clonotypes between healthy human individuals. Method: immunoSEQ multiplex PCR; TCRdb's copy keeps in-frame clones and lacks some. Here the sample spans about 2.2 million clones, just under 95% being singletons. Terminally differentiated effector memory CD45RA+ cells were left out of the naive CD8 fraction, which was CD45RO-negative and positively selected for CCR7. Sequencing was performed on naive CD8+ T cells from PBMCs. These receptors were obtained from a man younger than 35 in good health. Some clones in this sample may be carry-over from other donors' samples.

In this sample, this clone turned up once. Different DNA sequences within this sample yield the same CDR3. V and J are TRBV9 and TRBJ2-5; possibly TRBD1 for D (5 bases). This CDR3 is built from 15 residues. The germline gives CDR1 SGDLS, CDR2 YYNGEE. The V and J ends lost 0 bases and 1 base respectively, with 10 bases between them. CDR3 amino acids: CASSVGTGPQETQYF. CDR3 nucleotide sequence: TGTGCCAGCAGCGTAGGAACAGGACCCCAAGAGACCCAGTACTTC.

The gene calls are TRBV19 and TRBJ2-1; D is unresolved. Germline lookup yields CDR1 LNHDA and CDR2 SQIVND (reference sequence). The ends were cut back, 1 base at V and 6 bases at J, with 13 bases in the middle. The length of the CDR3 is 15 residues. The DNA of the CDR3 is TGTGCCAGTAGTATAGCTCTCTTCGGACGCAATGAGCAGTTCTTC. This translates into CASSIALFGRNEQFF. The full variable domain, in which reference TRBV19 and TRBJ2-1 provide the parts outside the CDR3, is DGGITQSPKYLFRKEGQNVTLSCEQNLNHDAMYWYRQDPGQGLRLIYYSQIVNDFQKGDIAEGYSVSREKKESFPLTVTSAQKNPTAFYLCASSIALFGRNEQFFGPGTRLTVL.

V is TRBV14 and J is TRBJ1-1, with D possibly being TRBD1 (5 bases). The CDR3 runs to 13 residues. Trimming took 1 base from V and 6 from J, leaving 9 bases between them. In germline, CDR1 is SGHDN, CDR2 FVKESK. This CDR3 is CASSQAGFAEAFF. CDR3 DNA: TGTGCCAGCAGCCAAGCAGGGTTCGCTGAAGCTTTCTTT.

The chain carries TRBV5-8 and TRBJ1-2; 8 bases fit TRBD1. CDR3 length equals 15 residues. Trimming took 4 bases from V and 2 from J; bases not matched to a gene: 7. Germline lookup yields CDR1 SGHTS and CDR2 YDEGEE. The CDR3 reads CASSGRTGLNYGYTF. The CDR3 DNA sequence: TGTGCCAGCAGCGGGAGGACAGGGCTGAACTATGGCTACACCTTC. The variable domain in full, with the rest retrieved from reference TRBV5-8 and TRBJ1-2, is EAGVTQSPTHLIKTRGQQATLRCSPISGHTSVYWYQQALGLGLQFLLWYDEGEERNRGNFPPRFSGRQFPNYSSELNVNALELEDSALYLCASSGRTGLNYGYTFGSGTRLTVV.

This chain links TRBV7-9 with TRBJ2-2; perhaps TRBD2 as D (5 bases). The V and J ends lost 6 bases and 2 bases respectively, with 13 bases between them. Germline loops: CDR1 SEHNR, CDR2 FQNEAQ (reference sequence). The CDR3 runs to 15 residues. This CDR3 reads CASSQGGLNTGELFF. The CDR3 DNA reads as TGTGCCAGCAGTCAAGGAGGCCTCAACACCGGGGAGCTGTTTTTT.

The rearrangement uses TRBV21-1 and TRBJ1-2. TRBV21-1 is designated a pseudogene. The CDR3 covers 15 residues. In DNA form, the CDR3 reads TGTGCCAGCAGCAAAAATGTAGCAGCTAACTATGGCTACACCTTC. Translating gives CASSKNVAANYGYTF.

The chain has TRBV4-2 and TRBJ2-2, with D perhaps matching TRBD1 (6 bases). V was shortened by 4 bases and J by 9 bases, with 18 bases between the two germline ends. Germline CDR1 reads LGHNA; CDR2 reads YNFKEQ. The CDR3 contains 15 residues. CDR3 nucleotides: TGTGCCAGCAGCCTCATTTTACAGGGTACCAGGGAGCTGTTTTTT. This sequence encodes CASSLILQGTRELFF.

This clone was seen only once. The CDR3 DNA follows: TGTGCCAGCAGCTCCGAGGGGGGTCGAGATACGCAGTATTTT. This sequence encodes CASSSEGGRDTQYF. J is TRBJ2-3 and V is TRBV9; TRBD1 or TRBD2 may be the D gene (6 bases each). This CDR3 is built from 14 residues. Germline-derived CDR1 and CDR2 are SGDLS and YYNGEE. The V gene lost 4 bases and the J gene lost 5 bases, with 14 bases spanning the gap.

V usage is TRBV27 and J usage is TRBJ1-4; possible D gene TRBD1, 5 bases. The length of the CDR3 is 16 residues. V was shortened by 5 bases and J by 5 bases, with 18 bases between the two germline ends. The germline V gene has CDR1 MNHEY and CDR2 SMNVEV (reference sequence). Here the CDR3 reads CASSQISRGPNEKLFF. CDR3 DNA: TGTGCCAGCAGTCAGATTTCACGGGGCCCGAATGAAAAACTGTTTTTT.

This chain's CDR3 is CASSPGDPGKERGWAEAFF. DNA for the CDR3: TGTGCCAGCAGCCCAGGGGATCCGGGAAAAGAGAGAGGTTGGGCTGAAGCTTTCTTT. This chain links TRBV7-3 with TRBJ1-1, with D possibly being TRBD1 (6 bases). Germline assignment: CDR1 SGHTA and CDR2 FQGTGA. Trimming stripped 5 bases from V and 6 bases from J, with 31 bases between. The CDR3 runs 19 residues.

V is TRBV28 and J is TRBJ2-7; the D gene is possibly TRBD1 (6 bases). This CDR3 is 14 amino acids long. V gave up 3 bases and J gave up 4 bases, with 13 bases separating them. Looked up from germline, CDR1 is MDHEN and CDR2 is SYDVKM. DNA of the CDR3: TGTGCCAGCAGTTTTAGGGGGTTTCTGTACGAGCAGTACTTC. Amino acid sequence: CASSFRGFLYEQYF.

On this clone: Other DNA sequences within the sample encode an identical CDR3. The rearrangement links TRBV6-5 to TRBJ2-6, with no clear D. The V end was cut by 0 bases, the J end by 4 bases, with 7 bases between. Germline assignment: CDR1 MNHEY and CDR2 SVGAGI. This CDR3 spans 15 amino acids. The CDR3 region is CASSYSGSGANVLTF. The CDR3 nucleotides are TGTGCCAGCAGTTACTCAGGGTCAGGGGCCAACGTCCTGACTTTC.

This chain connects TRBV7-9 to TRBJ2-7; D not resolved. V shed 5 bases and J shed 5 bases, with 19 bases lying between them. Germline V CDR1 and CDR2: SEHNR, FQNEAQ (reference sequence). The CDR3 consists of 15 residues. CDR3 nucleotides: TGTGCCAGCAGCCCGCGAGAGGCCAATCCGGACGAGCAGTACTTC. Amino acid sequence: CASSPREANPDEQYF.

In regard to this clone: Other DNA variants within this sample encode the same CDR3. Written as DNA, the CDR3 is TGTGCCAGCAGCCCGAGCGGAACCTACGAGCAGTACTTC. Its translation is CASSPSGTYEQYF. The genes are TRBV7-6 and TRBJ2-7; perhaps TRBD2 as D (5 bases). The V end was cut by 5 bases, the J end by 2 bases, with 10 bases between. The CDR3 is made up of 13 amino acids. The germline V gene has CDR1 SGHVS and CDR2 FNYEAQ.

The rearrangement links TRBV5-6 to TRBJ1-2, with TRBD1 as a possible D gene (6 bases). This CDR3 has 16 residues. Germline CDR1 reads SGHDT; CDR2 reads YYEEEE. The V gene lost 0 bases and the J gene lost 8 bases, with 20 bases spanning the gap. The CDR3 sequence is CASSLVAGVPLGGYTF. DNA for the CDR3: TGTGCCAGCAGCTTGGTGGCAGGGGTCCCCCTCGGAGGCTACACCTTC.

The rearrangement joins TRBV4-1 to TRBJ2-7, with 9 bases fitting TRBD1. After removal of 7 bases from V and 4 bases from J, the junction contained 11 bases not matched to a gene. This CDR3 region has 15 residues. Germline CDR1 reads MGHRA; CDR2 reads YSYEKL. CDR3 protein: CASTSRGTGSYEQYF. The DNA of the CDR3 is TGCGCCAGCACCTCACGAGGGACAGGGAGTTACGAGCAGTACTTC.

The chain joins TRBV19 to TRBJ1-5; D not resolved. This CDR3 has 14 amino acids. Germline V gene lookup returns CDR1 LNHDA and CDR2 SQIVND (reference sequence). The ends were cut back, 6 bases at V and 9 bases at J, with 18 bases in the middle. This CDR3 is CASRDRDKITPQHF. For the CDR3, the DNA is TGTGCCAGTAGGGACCGCGATAAAATCACGCCCCAGCATTTT.

Written as DNA, the CDR3 is TGTGCCAGCAGTTTATTCGGCACTGAAAAGACCCAGTACTTC. It is translated as CASSLFGTEKTQYF. This chain links TRBV28 with TRBJ2-5, with unresolved D. Germline-derived CDR1 and CDR2 are MDHEN and SYDVKM. The length of the CDR3 is 14 residues. The V and J ends lost 1 base and 6 bases respectively, with 12 bases between them.

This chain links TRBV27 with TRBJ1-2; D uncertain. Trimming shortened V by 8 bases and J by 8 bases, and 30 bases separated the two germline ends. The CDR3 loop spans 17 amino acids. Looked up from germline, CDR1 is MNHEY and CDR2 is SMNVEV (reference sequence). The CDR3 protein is CASGWGKTVGDQPGYTF. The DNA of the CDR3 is TGTGCCAGCGGTTGGGGAAAAACAGTAGGAGACCAGCCGGGCTACACCTTC.

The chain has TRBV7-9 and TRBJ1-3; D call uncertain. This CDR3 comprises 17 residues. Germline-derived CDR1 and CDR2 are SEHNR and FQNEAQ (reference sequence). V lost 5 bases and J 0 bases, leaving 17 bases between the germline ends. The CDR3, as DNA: TGTGCCAGCAGCCCAACAGTTTCCCTCGACTCTGGAAACACCATATATTTT. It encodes CASSPTVSLDSGNTIYF.

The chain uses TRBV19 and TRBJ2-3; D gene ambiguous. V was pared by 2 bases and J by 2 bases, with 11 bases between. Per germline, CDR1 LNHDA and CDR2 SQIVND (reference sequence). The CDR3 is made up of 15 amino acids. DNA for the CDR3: TGTGCCAGTAGTATAAAACGGAAATCCACAGATACGCAGTATTTT. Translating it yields CASSIKRKSTDTQYF.

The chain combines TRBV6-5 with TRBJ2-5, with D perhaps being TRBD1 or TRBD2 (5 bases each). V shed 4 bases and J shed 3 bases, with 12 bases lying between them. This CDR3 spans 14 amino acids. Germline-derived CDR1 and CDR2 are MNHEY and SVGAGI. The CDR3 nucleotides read TGTGCCAGCAGTTGGGGTGGGACGGAAGAGACCCAGTACTTC. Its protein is CASSWGGTEETQYF.

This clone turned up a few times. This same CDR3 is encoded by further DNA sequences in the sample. CDR3 region: CASSSFDRGNEQFF. In DNA, the CDR3 is TGTGCCAGCAGCTCCTTCGACAGGGGCAATGAGCAGTTCTTC. This sequence joins TRBV7-9 and TRBJ2-1; 8 bases fit TRBD1. The CDR3 has 14 residues. Germline trimming cut 4 bases from V and 6 bases from J; bases unmatched to any gene: 5. Looked up from germline, CDR1 is SEHNR and CDR2 is FQNEAQ (reference sequence). Drawing the rest from reference TRBV7-9 and TRBJ2-1, the complete variable domain is DTGVSQNPRHKITKRGQNVTFRCDPISEHNRLYWYRQTLGQGPEFLTYFQNEAQLEKSRLLSDRFSAERPKGSFSTLEIQRTEQGDSAMYLCASSSFDRGNEQFFGPGTRLTVL.

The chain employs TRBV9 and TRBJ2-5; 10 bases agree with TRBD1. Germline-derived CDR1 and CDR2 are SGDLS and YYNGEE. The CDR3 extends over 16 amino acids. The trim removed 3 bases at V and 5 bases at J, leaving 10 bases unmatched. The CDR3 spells CASSAQGTGVAETQYF. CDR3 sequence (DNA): TGTGCCAGCAGCGCCCAGGGGACAGGGGTAGCGGAGACCCAGTACTTC. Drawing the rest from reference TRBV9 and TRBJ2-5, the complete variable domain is DSGVTQTPKHLITATGQRVTLRCSPRSGDLSVYWYQQSLDQGLQFLIQYYNGEERAKGNILERFSAQQFPDLHSELNLSSLELGDSALYFCASSAQGTGVAETQYFGPGTRLLVL.

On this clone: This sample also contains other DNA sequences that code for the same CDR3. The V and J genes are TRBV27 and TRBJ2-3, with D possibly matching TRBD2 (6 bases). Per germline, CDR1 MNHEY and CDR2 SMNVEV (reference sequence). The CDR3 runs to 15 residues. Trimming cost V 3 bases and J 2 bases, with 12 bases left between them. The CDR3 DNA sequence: TGTGCCAGCAGTTTGGTGGGAGGCGTCACAGATACGCAGTATTTT. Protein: CASSLVGGVTDTQYF.

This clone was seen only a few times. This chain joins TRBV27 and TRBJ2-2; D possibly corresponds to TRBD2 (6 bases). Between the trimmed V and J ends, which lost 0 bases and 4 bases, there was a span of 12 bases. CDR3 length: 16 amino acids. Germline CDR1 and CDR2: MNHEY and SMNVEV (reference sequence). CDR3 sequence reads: CASSLSSSDRTGELFF. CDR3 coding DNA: TGTGCCAGCAGTTTATCGTCTAGCGATCGCACCGGGGAGCTGTTTTTT.

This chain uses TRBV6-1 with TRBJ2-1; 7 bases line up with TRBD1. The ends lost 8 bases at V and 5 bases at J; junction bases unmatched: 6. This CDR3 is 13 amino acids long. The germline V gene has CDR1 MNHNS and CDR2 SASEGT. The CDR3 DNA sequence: TGTGCCAGCCGACTGACAGGGAACAATGAGCAGTTCTTC. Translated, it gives CASRLTGNNEQFF.

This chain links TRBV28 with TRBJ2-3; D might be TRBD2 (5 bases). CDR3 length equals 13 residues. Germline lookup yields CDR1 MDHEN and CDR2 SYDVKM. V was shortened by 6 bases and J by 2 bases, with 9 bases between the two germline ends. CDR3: CASSSGITDTQYF. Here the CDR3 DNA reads TGTGCCAGCAGCTCCGGGATCACAGATACGCAGTATTTT.

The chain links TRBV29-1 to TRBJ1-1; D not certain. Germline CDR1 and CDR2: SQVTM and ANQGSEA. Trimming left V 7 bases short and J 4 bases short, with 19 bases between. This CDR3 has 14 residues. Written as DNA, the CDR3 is TGCAGCGCCCGAGGGCACCCGAGGCGCACTGAAGCTTTCTTT. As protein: CSARGHPRRTEAFF.